The 25 T cell receptor beta chains reported below all come from one sample, sequenced in a study of blood T cell repertoires in COVID-19. The data were produced by immunoSEQ multiplex PCR, yet TCRdb's version contains in-frame clones alone and is incomplete. The sample lists about 220,000 clones, roughly 80% seen once, with roughly 5% in the top ten. Input material: peripheral blood. These TCRs come from a human donor in a cohort sampled during active COVID-19.

The chain combines TRBV5-4 with TRBJ1-6, with D unclear. This CDR3 has 15 amino acids. The V end was cut by 4 bases, the J end by 7 bases, with 15 bases between. Germline loops: CDR1 SGHNT, CDR2 YYREEE (reference sequence). Written as DNA, the CDR3 is TGTGCCAGCAGCGCGGACGGAGCGGGAAATTCACCCCTCCACTTT. Protein product: CASSADGAGNSPLHF.

The rearrangement links TRBV12-1 to TRBJ2-5; the DNA was not used to check the table's D call, TRBD1. TRBV12-1 is given as a pseudogene. The CDR3 has 14 amino acids. This chain's CDR3 is CASSPPRQGKTQYF. In DNA form, the CDR3 reads TGTGCCAGCAGCCCGCCCCGACAGGGAAAGACCCAGTACTTC.

The gene calls are TRBV20-1 and TRBJ2-4, with a possible D match to TRBD2 (6 bases). CDR1 DFQATT and CDR2 SNEGSKA come from the germline V gene (reference sequence). V lost 3 bases and J 0 bases, leaving 18 bases between the germline ends. This CDR3 is 17 amino acids long. The CDR3 DNA reads TGCAGTGCTAGTCGTCTGTTTGTGGGACTAGCCAAAAACATTCAGTACTTC. Its protein product is CSASRLFVGLAKNIQYF.

This clone was counted a few times. V usage is TRBV2 and J usage is TRBJ2-7, with no clear D. This CDR3 comprises 11 residues. CDR1 is SNHLY and CDR2 is FYNNEI in the germline V gene. Trimming removed 5 bases from V and 2 bases from J, with 4 bases in between. The CDR3 nucleotides read TGTGCCAGCAGTACGGCCTACGAGCAGTACTTC. Its translation: CASSTAYEQYF. The variable domain in full, completed from reference TRBV2 and TRBJ2-7, reads EPEVTQTPSHQVTQMGQEVILRCVPISNHLYFYWYRQILGQKVEFLVSFYNNEISEKSEIFDDQFSVERPDGSNFTLKIRSTKLEDSAMYFCASSTAYEQYFGPGTRLTVT.

The V gene is TRBV28, the J gene TRBJ1-1; 8 bases agree with TRBD1. Germline CDR1 is MDHEN and CDR2 is SYDVKM. Trimming took 6 bases from V and 1 from J; bases not matched to a gene: 7. This CDR3 spans 15 amino acids. The CDR3 reads CASRKGTGWNTEAFF. The CDR3 DNA follows: TGTGCCAGCAGAAAAGGGACAGGATGGAACACTGAAGCTTTCTTT.

With regard to this clone: A junction boundary mismatches the germline segment, possibly from a read error. V and J are TRBV13 and TRBJ1-5; D gene ambiguous. The CDR3 is 14 amino acids. Looked up from germline, CDR1 is PRHDT and CDR2 is FYEKMQ (reference sequence). The CDR3 sequence is CASSIGRTGQPQHF. The CDR3 nucleotides are TGTGCCAGCAGCATAGGACGGACGGGGCAGCCCCAGCATTTT.

This chain uses TRBV5-5 with TRBJ1-5; TRBD1 agrees at 7 bases. The trim removed 2 bases at V and 0 bases at J, leaving 8 bases unmatched. This CDR3 spans 17 amino acids. Germline V lookup: CDR1 SGHKS, CDR2 YYEKEE (reference sequence). CDR3 residues: CASSFGEGGSSNQPQHF. The CDR3 nucleotides read TGTGCCAGCAGCTTCGGTGAAGGGGGCTCTAGCAATCAGCCCCAGCATTTT.

This chain uses TRBV5-6 with TRBJ2-7, with 7 bases lining up with TRBD2. Losses at the gene ends were 3 bases for V and 7 bases for J; bases not matched to a gene: 19. This CDR3 spans 17 amino acids. Germline values: CDR1 SGHDT, CDR2 YYEEEE. CDR3 sequence (DNA): TGTGCCAGCAGCTCCGTTCTAGTCTTGCGGGAGCGGTGGGAGCAGTACTTC. Amino acids: CASSSVLVLRERWEQYF.

This clone was counted a few times. This rearrangement joins TRBV28 to TRBJ1-1; D is perhaps TRBD1 (6 bases). Looked up from germline, CDR1 is MDHEN and CDR2 is SYDVKM. The ends were cut back, 5 bases at V and 9 bases at J, with 13 bases in the middle. This CDR3 is 12 amino acids long. The CDR3 region has the DNA TGTGCCAGCAGTGAAGGGCAGGGGAAAGCTTTCTTT. Encoded protein: CASSEGQGKAFF.

The V and J genes are TRBV7-2 and TRBJ1-5, with 7 bases that match TRBD1. The germline gives CDR1 SGHTA, CDR2 FQGNSA. With V trimmed by 3 bases and J by 5 bases, 7 bases remained unmatched. The CDR3 is 15 residues long. The CDR3 nucleotides are TGTGCCAGCAGCTTCTATACAGGGGCGCATCAGCCCCAGCATTTT. It translates to CASSFYTGAHQPQHF.

The chain is built from TRBV28 and TRBJ1-5; 7 bases fit TRBD1. The CDR3 is 15 residues long. Trimming at V came to 7 bases and at J to 4 bases, leaving 10 bases not matched to a gene. The germline V gene encodes CDR1 MDHEN and CDR2 SYDVKM. CDR3 loop: CASTGRDRLNQPQHF. The CDR3 DNA reads TGTGCCAGCACGGGGCGGGACAGACTAAATCAGCCCCAGCATTTT.

The CDR3 nucleotides are TGTGCCAGCACTACACAGGGGGCAGACTATGGCTACACCTTC. Translating it yields CASTTQGADYGYTF. V usage is TRBV28 and J usage is TRBJ1-2; TRBD1 aligns across 9 bases. Germline lookup yields CDR1 MDHEN and CDR2 SYDVKM. Trimming removed 7 bases from V and 3 bases from J; junction bases left unmatched: 6. The CDR3 sequence is 14 residues long.

V usage is TRBV6-6 and J usage is TRBJ2-2, with D possibly matching TRBD1 (6 bases). Germline-derived CDR1 and CDR2 are MNHNY and SVGAGI (reference sequence). The CDR3 is 16 amino acids. V was clipped by 0 bases and J by 6 bases, with 14 bases between them. The CDR3 DNA follows: TGTGCCAGCAGTTACTCGATAACAGGGTTCGCCGGGGAGCTGTTTTTT. It specifies CASSYSITGFAGELFF.

The J gene is TRBJ2-3, the V gene TRBV20-1; D not certain. V was cut by 3 bases and J by 4 bases, with 2 bases left in between. The CDR3 is 10 residues long. Per germline, CDR1 DFQATT and CDR2 SNEGSKA (reference sequence). The CDR3 DNA reads TGCAGTGCTAGCGCAGATACGCAGTATTTT. Translation gives CSASADTQYF.

The V gene is TRBV19, the J gene TRBJ1-6, with D possibly matching TRBD1 (5 bases). In germline, CDR1 is LNHDA, CDR2 SQIVND (reference sequence). The length of the CDR3 is 15 residues. V was cut by 5 bases and J by 6 bases, with 14 bases left in between. CDR3 nucleotides: TGTGCCAGTAGTGCCCCGGGACTGATTAATTCACCCCTCCACTTT. Its protein is CASSAPGLINSPLHF.

This clone was counted once. The chain joins TRBV4-1 to TRBJ2-5; 7 nucleotides agree with TRBD2. Germline loops: CDR1 MGHRA, CDR2 YSYEKL. The CDR3 is 16 residues long. Trimming took 0 bases from V and 2 from J; bases not matched to a gene: 6. The CDR3 nucleotides read TGCGCCAGCAGCCAAGACCCCCAGGGAGGGCAAGAGACCCAGTACTTC. This codes for CASSQDPQGGQETQYF.

The chain has TRBV7-2 and TRBJ2-7; 8 positions agree with TRBD1. This CDR3 comprises 16 residues. After removal of 5 bases from V and 0 bases from J, the junction contained 9 bases not matched to a gene. Germline-derived CDR1 and CDR2 are SGHTA and FQGNSA. CDR3 sequence (DNA): TGTGCCAGCAGCCCACAGGGGGTACCCAACTCCTACGAGCAGTACTTC. It yields the protein CASSPQGVPNSYEQYF.

The CDR3 region has the DNA TGCGCCAGCAGCCTCCTGGACAGGCCCGACTATGGCTACACCTTC. Protein product: CASSLLDRPDYGYTF. V and J are TRBV4-1 and TRBJ1-2; the match to TRBD1 covers 7 bases. Germline lookup yields CDR1 MGHRA and CDR2 YSYEKL. The CDR3 loop spans 15 amino acids. The V and J ends lost 4 bases and 3 bases, in that order; junction bases with no gene match: 8.

With regard to this clone: Other DNA variants within this sample encode the same CDR3. This chain connects TRBV28 to TRBJ1-5; 9 bases match TRBD1. With 6 bases clipped from V and 6 bases from J, the junction kept 6 bases outside the gene matches. The CDR3 extends over 14 amino acids. Germline assignment: CDR1 MDHEN and CDR2 SYDVKM. The CDR3 is CASRDRGGGQPQHF. The CDR3 nucleotides are TGTGCCAGCAGGGACAGGGGCGGGGGTCAGCCCCAGCATTTT.

By its share, this clone is medium-sized. This chain uses TRBV29-1 with TRBJ1-1; 7 bases match TRBD1. V trimming: 3 bases; J trimming: 5 bases; junction bases outside the gene matches: 6. The length of the CDR3 is 13 residues. Germline assignment: CDR1 SQVTM and CDR2 ANQGSEA. CDR3 DNA: TGCAGCGTTGATGTAGGGGGCTGGACTGAAGCTTTCTTT. Translated: CSVDVGGWTEAFF.

This rearrangement joins TRBV28 to TRBJ2-7; D is ambiguous. Trimming removed 3 bases from V and 2 bases from J, with 8 bases in between. This CDR3 has 13 amino acids. CDR1 is MDHEN, CDR2 SYDVKM, per germline. The CDR3 spells CASSLRTPYEQYF. Written as DNA, the CDR3 is TGTGCCAGCAGTTTGAGAACTCCCTACGAGCAGTACTTC. Full variable domain (rest looked up from reference TRBV28 and TRBJ2-7): DVKVTQSSRYLVKRTGEKVFLECVQDMDHENMFWYRQDPGLGLRLIYFSYDVKMKEKGDIPEGYSVSREKKERFSLILESASTNQTSMYLCASSLRTPYEQYFGPGTRLTVT.

The CDR3 reads CASSKGLAGVAGELFF. The CDR3 DNA reads TGTGCCAGCAGCAAGGGACTAGCGGGAGTGGCCGGGGAGCTGTTTTTT. The chain couples TRBV9 to TRBJ2-2; 14 bases match TRBD2. Germline trimming cut 4 bases from V and 6 bases from J; bases unmatched to any gene: 5. CDR3 length: 16 amino acids. The germline gives CDR1 SGDLS, CDR2 YYNGEE.

In this sample, this clone turned up once. This sequence joins TRBV30 and TRBJ1-2; D remains ambiguous. V was shortened by 7 bases and J by 7 bases, with 16 bases between the two germline ends. This CDR3 spans 12 amino acids. From germline, CDR1 is GTSNPN and CDR2 SVGIG (reference sequence). The CDR3 spells CASDEVVGGYTF. CDR3 bases: TGTGCCTCCGATGAGGTCGTTGGTGGCTACACCTTC. The full variable domain, with the rest looked up from reference TRBV30 and TRBJ1-2, is SQTIHQWPATLVQPVGSPLSLECTVEGTSNPNLYWYRQAAGRGLQLLFYSVGIGQISSEVPQNLSASRPQDRQFILSSKKLLLSDSGFYLCASDEVVGGYTFGSGTRLTVV.

Concerning this clone: A much more abundant neighbour one base away suggests this may be a read error. The sample contains more than one DNA sequence encoding this CDR3. This sequence joins TRBV28 and TRBJ2-7; D not certain. V lost 6 bases to trimming and J lost 0 bases, with 6 bases between them. Per the germline V gene, CDR1 is MDHEN and CDR2 is SYDVKM. The CDR3 spans 12 residues. The DNA of the CDR3 is TGTGCCAGCAGCCTTAGCTCCTACGAGCAGTACTTC. This codes for CASSLSSYEQYF.

The chain recombines TRBV25-1 with TRBJ2-7; possibly TRBD1 for D (6 bases). Trimming pared 5 bases from V and 1 base from J, leaving 12 bases between. The CDR3 has 14 residues. Germline V gene data show CDR1 as MGHDK and CDR2 as SYGVNS. CDR3 sequence reads: CASSLSTGSYEQYF. The DNA of the CDR3 is TGTGCCAGCAGTCTTTCGACAGGTTCCTACGAGCAGTACTTC.